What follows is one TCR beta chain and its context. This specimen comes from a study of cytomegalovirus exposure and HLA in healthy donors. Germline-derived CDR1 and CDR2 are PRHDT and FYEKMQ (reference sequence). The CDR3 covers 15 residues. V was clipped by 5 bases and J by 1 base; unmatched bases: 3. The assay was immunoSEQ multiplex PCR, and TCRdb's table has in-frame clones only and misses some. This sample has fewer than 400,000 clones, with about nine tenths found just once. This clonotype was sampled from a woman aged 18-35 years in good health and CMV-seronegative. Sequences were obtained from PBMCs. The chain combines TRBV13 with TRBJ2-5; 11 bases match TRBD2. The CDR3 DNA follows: TGTGCCAGCAGCACCGGGACTAGCGGCCAAGAGACCCAGTACTTC. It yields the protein CASSTGTSGQETQYF. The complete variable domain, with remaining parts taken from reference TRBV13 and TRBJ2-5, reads AAGVIQSPRHLIKEKRETATLKCYPIPRHDTVYWYQQGPGQDPQFLISFYEKMQSDKGSIPDRFSAQQFSDYHSELNMSSLELGDSALYFCASSTGTSGQETQYFGPGTRLLVL.